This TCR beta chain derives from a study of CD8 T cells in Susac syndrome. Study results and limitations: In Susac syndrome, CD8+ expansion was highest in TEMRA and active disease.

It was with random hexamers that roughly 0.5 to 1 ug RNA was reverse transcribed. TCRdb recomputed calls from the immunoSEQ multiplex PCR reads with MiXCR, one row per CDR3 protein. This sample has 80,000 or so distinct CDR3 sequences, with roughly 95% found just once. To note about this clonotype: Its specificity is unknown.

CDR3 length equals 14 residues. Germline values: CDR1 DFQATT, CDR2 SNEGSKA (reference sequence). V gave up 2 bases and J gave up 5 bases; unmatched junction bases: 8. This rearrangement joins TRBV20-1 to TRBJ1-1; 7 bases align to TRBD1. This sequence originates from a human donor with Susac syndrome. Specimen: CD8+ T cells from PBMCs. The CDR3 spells CSARNLGTETEAFF. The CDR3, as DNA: TGCAGTGCTAGAAACCTCGGGACAGAGACTGAAGCTTTCTTT.